This is a list of T cell receptor beta chains from one sample in a study of cytomegalovirus exposure and HLA in healthy donors. The protocol was immunoSEQ multiplex PCR, while the TCRdb copy is restricted to in-frame clones and leaves out a portion. The table records about 130,000 clones, about two thirds of them present only once. Source material: PBMCs. The receptors shown here come from a man in his sixties in good health and CMV-seropositive. Each CDR3 is given with its conserved first and last residue. The D gene is left open where the match is weak. Size is stated for part of the rows, as once, few or many counts, or as a class when the clone is expanded.

clone size	V gene	J gene	D gene	CDR3 protein	CDR3 DNA
.	TRBV9	TRBJ2-7	TRBD1	CASSVADRDSYEQYF	TGTGCCAGCAGCGTAGCCGACAGGGACTCCTACGAGCAGTACTTC
.	TRBV10-3	TRBJ1-6	TRBD1	CAMGTGLNSPLHF	TGTGCCATGGGGACAGGGCTCAATTCACCCCTCCACTTT
.	TRBV19	TRBJ1-5	TRBD1	CASSLGTGRSNQPQHF	TGTGCCAGTAGTCTTGGGACAGGGAGGAGCAATCAGCCCCAGCATTTT
few	TRBV19	TRBJ2-1	TRBD2	CASSISFRTSGVNEQFF	TGTGCCAGTAGTATTAGCTTTCGGACTAGCGGGGTGAATGAGCAGTTCTTC
.	TRBV2	TRBJ1-1	.	CASSAWRDTEAFF	TGTGCCAGCAGTGCTTGGAGGGACACTGAAGCTTTCTTT
.	TRBV18	TRBJ1-1	.	CASRPGGNTEAFF	TGTGCCAGCCGTCCGGGGGGGAACACTGAAGCTTTCTTT
few	TRBV19	TRBJ2-1	TRBD2	CASSIWGRVNEQFF	TGTGCCAGTAGTATATGGGGGAGGGTCAATGAGCAGTTCTTC
.	TRBV2	TRBJ2-7	TRBD1	CASSPGTGSEQYF	TGTGCCAGCAGCCCCGGGACAGGGTCCGAGCAGTACTTC
.	TRBV30	TRBJ2-1	TRBD1	CAWSVYRGEQFF	TGTGCCTGGAGTGTATACAGGGGCGAGCAGTTCTTC
.	TRBV9	TRBJ2-3	.	CASSVTSTDTQYF	TGTGCCAGCAGCGTGACAAGTACAGATACGCAGTATTTT
.	TRBV11-2	TRBJ2-3	.	CASSLRADTQYF	TGTGCCAGCAGCTTAAGAGCAGATACGCAGTATTTT
.	TRBV7-3	TRBJ1-1	TRBD1	CASSHGQGASFF	TGTGCCAGCAGCCACGGACAGGGGGCATCTTTCTTT
.	TRBV2	TRBJ1-3	.	CASRRTTGSSGNTIYF	TGTGCCAGCAGGCGCACGACGGGAAGCTCTGGAAACACCATATATTTT
.	TRBV11-3	TRBJ1-1	TRBD1	CASSTGQGSNTEAFF	TGTGCCAGCAGCACCGGACAGGGCTCGAACACTGAAGCTTTCTTT
.	TRBV30	TRBJ1-1	.	CAWSKMNTEAFF	TGTGCCTGGAGCAAAATGAACACTGAAGCTTTCTTT
.	TRBV27	TRBJ1-5	.	CASSKFLDSNQPQHF	TGTGCCAGCAGCAAATTCTTAGATAGCAATCAGCCCCAGCATTTT
.	TRBV19	TRBJ1-1	.	CASSIVSGTEAFF	TGTGCCAGTAGTATAGTTTCGGGGACTGAAGCTTTCTTT
.	TRBV7-9	TRBJ1-2	.	CASSPLGAVGYGYTF	TGTGCCAGCAGCCCGTTAGGGGCAGTTGGCTATGGCTACACCTTC
few	TRBV27	TRBJ1-1	.	CASSFQGLTEAFF	TGTGCCAGCAGTTTTCAGGGGCTTACTGAAGCTTTCTTT
.	TRBV6-5	TRBJ2-3	TRBD1	CASSLQGFADTQYF	TGTGCCAGCAGTCTACAGGGGTTTGCAGATACGCAGTATTTT
.	TRBV30	TRBJ1-4	.	CAWSVGAAGSNEKLFF	TGTGCCTGGAGTGTAGGGGCCGCAGGTTCAAATGAAAAACTGTTTTTT
.	TRBV5-1	TRBJ2-3	.	CASSWTLGRDTQYF	TGCGCCAGCAGCTGGACTTTAGGGAGAGATACGCAGTATTTT
.	TRBV19	TRBJ1-5	TRBD1	CASSMGQGGQPQHF	TGTGCCAGTAGTATGGGTCAGGGGGGTCAGCCCCAGCATTTT
.	TRBV29-1	TRBJ2-5	.	CSVEAQPEAQYF	TGCAGCGTTGAAGCCCAACCAGAGGCCCAGTACTTC
.	TRBV6-6	TRBJ1-5	.	CASSYTDINQPQHF	TGTGCCAGCAGTTACACCGACATTAATCAGCCCCAGCATTTT
once	TRBV18	TRBJ2-7	TRBD1	CASSPPARQGEQYF	TGTGCCAGCTCACCACCGGCGCGACAGGGTGAGCAGTACTTC
.	TRBV7-8	TRBJ2-5	TRBD2	CASSLGASGGLQETQYF	TGTGCCAGCAGCTTAGGGGCTAGCGGGGGACTCCAAGAGACCCAGTACTTC
.	TRBV19	TRBJ1-1	.	CASSNQGSTEAFF	TGTGCCAGTAGTAATCAGGGCAGCACTGAAGCTTTCTTT
.	TRBV6-5	TRBJ1-1	TRBD1	CASNWDRNTEAFF	TGTGCCAGCAATTGGGACAGGAACACTGAAGCTTTCTTT
.	TRBV11-3	TRBJ1-1	.	CASSLVFGGEAFF	TGTGCCAGCAGCTTAGTCTTTGGAGGTGAAGCTTTCTTT
.	TRBV2	TRBJ1-2	.	CASRMGRDGYTF	TGTGCCAGCAGGATGGGCAGGGATGGCTACACCTTC
.	TRBV28	TRBJ1-5	TRBD1	CASSFPGQWGFNQPQHF	TGTGCCAGCAGTTTCCCGGGACAGTGGGGATTTAATCAGCCCCAGCATTTT
.	TRBV15	TRBJ1-5	.	CATSLFSQGNQPQHF	TGTGCCACCAGCTTATTTTCCCAGGGCAATCAGCCCCAGCATTTT
once	TRBV5-1	TRBJ2-2	.	CASSHPQGLSTGELFF	TGCGCCAGCAGCCACCCCCAGGGGTTAAGCACCGGGGAGCTGTTTTTT
.	TRBV7-9	TRBJ2-7	.	CASSPRNSVIYEQYF	TGTGCCAGCAGCCCGCGTAATAGTGTTATCTACGAGCAGTACTTC
.	TRBV5-1	TRBJ1-4	.	CASSLFGENEKLFF	TGCGCCAGCAGCTTGTTCGGAGAGAATGAAAAACTGTTTTTT
.	TRBV4-1	TRBJ1-5	.	CASSQFPDSSNQPQHF	TGCGCCAGCAGCCAATTTCCGGACAGTAGCAATCAGCCCCAGCATTTT
.	TRBV27	TRBJ2-1	TRBD1	CASSWDRANEQFF	TGTGCCAGCAGTTGGGACAGGGCCAATGAGCAGTTCTTC
.	TRBV7-7	TRBJ2-7	.	CASSLAPDGEQYF	TGTGCTAGCAGCTTAGCGCCAGACGGGGAGCAGTACTTC
.	TRBV25-1	TRBJ2-1	.	CATGVGREQFF	TGTGCCACTGGGGTGGGGAGGGAGCAGTTCTTC
.	TRBV19	TRBJ1-1	.	CASSLGLENTEAFF	TGTGCCAGTAGTTTGGGACTGGAGAACACTGAAGCTTTCTTT
few	TRBV6-1	TRBJ1-2	.	CASSWFPGYGYTF	TGTGCCAGCAGTTGGTTTCCAGGGTACGGCTACACCTTC
.	TRBV5-6	TRBJ1-1	TRBD1	CASSLQGAPNLVNTEAFF	TGTGCCAGCAGCTTACAGGGGGCGCCGAATCTAGTGAACACTGAAGCTTTCTTT
.	TRBV11-2	TRBJ2-1	.	CASSPPLILYNEQFF	TGTGCCAGCAGCCCGCCACTAATACTGTACAATGAGCAGTTCTTC
.	TRBV6-1	TRBJ1-5	TRBD1	CASSDPRAQHRGPQHF	TGTGCCAGCAGTGACCCTCGGGCACAACACAGGGGGCCCCAGCATTTT
.	TRBV6-1	TRBJ2-7	TRBD2	CASSERLAGGLGYEQYF	TGTGCCAGCAGTGAAAGGCTAGCGGGGGGGCTAGGCTACGAGCAGTACTTC
.	TRBV7-8	TRBJ2-5	TRBD2	CASSSSGGREETQYF	TGTGCCAGCAGCTCGAGCGGGGGCCGGGAAGAGACCCAGTACTTC
.	TRBV11-2	TRBJ2-7	TRBD2	CASSPGGGFYEQYF	TGTGCCAGCAGCCCTGGGGGGGGATTCTACGAGCAGTACTTC
.	TRBV15	TRBJ1-5	.	CATSRKGVSNQPQHF	TGTGCCACCAGCAGAAAAGGGGTTAGCAATCAGCCCCAGCATTTT